The subject of this entry is one TCR beta chain. Its antigen is currently not known. Base-call qualities are not available, and no considerably larger clone is one nucleotide away. The library was produced with the immunoSEQ multiplex PCR assay. In the authors' own workflow: A statistical classification framework was built for diagnosing cytomegalovirus status from the catalog of TCR beta chain sequences. TCRdb retrieved this table from immuneACCESS and kept in-frame rearrangements only. Not all clones are present; in checked studies, unresolved V genes account for under half, and no reason is known for the remainder. The V and J calls and clone size come from that table; D and trimming were worked out from the DNA. This sample is represented by some 130,000 clones; 89% of them were singletons. Of the sample, roughly 1.2% is held by the ten largest clones. This record belongs to a study of cytomegalovirus exposure and HLA in healthy donors listed by TCRdb under 2017. The study in broad terms: According to a later analysis, one platform produced both the roughly 120 validation repertoires and the roughly 640 repertoires of the first cohort. High-throughput TCR immunosequencing, statistical association of individual TCRs with disease status, and machine learning were combined to predict cytomegalovirus infection status. Besides the first cohort of roughly 660 subjects, a separate validation cohort made up of 120 different subjects was used. The study aimed to test whether signatures of past pathogen exposure could be identified by cataloging public T cell receptors.

Spanning cysteine to phenylalanine, the CDR3 consists of 15 amino acids. Kept here is only the CDR3 DNA, which spans 45 bases and is read in frame from base 1. Taken from the germline V gene, the CDR1 and CDR2 loops are SGHTA and FQGTGA. Trimming removed 3 bases from V and 3 bases from J; the gene matches leave 4 bases unexplained. Results the study describes overall, beyond this receptor: A later analysis found that TCRs clustered in the first cohort also tended to co-occur in the 120 validation repertoires, with 90% to 95% of cluster scores above 0. The study gave a list of more than 150 TCR beta chains associated with cytomegalovirus. According to the authors, the approach could potentially be generalized to other disease states and immunological phenotypes. In vitro tests confirmed that a few of the cytomegalovirus-associated TCR beta chains recognize cytomegalovirus antigens. Across donors, most TCR sequences were observed very rarely, whereas some public TCRs were present in many individuals. In both the original and validation cohorts, the classifier was reported to diagnose cytomegalovirus status with high specificity and sensitivity. A later analysis had no HLA typing for the validation cohort, so co-occurrence there was scored across all 130 or so repertoires.

Separate from the roughly 700-subject first cohort, the validation cohort of roughly 130 subjects was the group to which the donors belonged. This TCR was recovered from a woman aged 18-35 years in good health and CMV-seronegative. The V and J genes are TRBV7-3 and TRBJ2-3; 9 nucleotides in the junction match TRBD1. Source material: PBMCs. The DNA sequence is as follows: TGTGCCAGCAGCTTCGGACAGGGGACGACAGATACGCAGTATTTT. Its translation is CASSFGQGTTDTQYF.